This T cell receptor (beta chain) was observed in a study of shared clonotypes between healthy human individuals. Repertoires were generated with immunoSEQ multiplex PCR, while TCRdb's copy carries only in-frame clones and drops some. Of more than 1 million clones in the sample, around 82% were seen once. The junction had 2 bases not matched to a gene; V was cut back by 2 bases and J by 5 bases. Germline V CDR1 and CDR2: SGHAT, FQNNGV. This CDR3 comprises 15 residues. This chain uses TRBV11-2 with TRBJ2-2, with 10 bases matching TRBD2. Sequencing input: memory CD4+ T cells from PBMCs. The sample's subset: CD45RA-negative fraction. The clonotype originates from a man between 18 and 35 years old in good health. Some clones in this sample may be carry-over from other donors' samples. The CDR3 DNA reads as TGTGCCAGCAGCTTAAGTAGCGGGAGGACCGGGGAGCTGTTTTTT. It encodes CASSLSSGRTGELFF. Using reference TRBV11-2 and TRBJ2-2 for the parts outside the CDR3, the full variable domain is EAGVAQSPRYKIIEKRQSVAFWCNPISGHATLYWYQQILGQGPKLLIQFQNNGVVDDSQLPKDRFSAERLKGVDSTLKIQPAKLEDSAVYLCASSLSSGRTGELFFGEGSRLTVL.